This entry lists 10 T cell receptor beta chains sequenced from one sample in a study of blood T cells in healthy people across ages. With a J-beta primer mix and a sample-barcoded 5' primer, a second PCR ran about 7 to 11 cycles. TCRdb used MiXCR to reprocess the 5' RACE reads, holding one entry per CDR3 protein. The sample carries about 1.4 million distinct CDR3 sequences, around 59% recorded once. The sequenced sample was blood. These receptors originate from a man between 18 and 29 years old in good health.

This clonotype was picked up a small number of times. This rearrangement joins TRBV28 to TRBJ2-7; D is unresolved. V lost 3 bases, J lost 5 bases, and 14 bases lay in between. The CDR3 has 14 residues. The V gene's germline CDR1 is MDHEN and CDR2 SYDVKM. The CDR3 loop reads CASSLSSRINEQYF. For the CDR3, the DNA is TGTGCCAGCAGTTTGTCTAGTAGGATTAACGAGCAGTACTTC.

CDR3 in amino acids: CASSLVFQGYEQYF. CDR3 in DNA: TGCGCCAGCAGCTTGGTCTTCCAGGGCTACGAGCAGTACTTC. The chain is built from TRBV5-1 and TRBJ2-7; D may be TRBD1 (5 bases). The CDR3 length is 14 residues. The germline CDR1 and CDR2 sequences are SGHRS and YFSETQ. V shed 0 bases and J shed 3 bases, with 10 bases lying between them.

CDR3 nucleotides: TGTGCCAGCAGCCAAGATTTGGCGGGACAACACAATGAGCAGTTCTTC. Its translation: CASSQDLAGQHNEQFF. J is TRBJ2-1 and V is TRBV3-1; D could derive from TRBD1 or TRBD2 (6 bases each). Trimming took off 0 bases at V and 5 bases at J, with 14 bases between the two ends. The CDR3 covers 16 residues. Germline V lookup: CDR1 LGHDT, CDR2 YNNKEL (reference sequence).

CDR3 nucleotides: TGTGCCAGCAGCCCGGGACCTACTCAAGAGACCCAGTACTTC. Protein sequence: CASSPGPTQETQYF. The V gene is TRBV7-2, the J gene TRBJ2-5; D may be TRBD1 or TRBD2 (5 bases each). V lost 5 bases, J lost 2 bases, and 12 bases lay in between. Germline-derived CDR1 and CDR2 are SGHTA and FQGNSA. The CDR3 consists of 14 residues. Full variable domain (outside the CDR3, taken from reference TRBV7-2 and TRBJ2-5): GAGVSQSPSNKVTEKGKDVELRCDPISGHTALYWYRQSLGQGLEFLIYFQGNSAPDKSGLPSDRFSAERTGGSVSTLTIQRTQQEDSAVYLCASSPGPTQETQYFGPGTRLLVL.

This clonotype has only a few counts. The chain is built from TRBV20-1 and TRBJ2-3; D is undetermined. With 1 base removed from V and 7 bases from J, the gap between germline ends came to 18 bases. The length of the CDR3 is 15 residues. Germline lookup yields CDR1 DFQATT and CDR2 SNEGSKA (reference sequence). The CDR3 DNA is TGCAGTGCTAGAGTCTCCGGCGGTACAGCGCATACGCAGTATTTT. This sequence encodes CSARVSGGTAHTQYF.

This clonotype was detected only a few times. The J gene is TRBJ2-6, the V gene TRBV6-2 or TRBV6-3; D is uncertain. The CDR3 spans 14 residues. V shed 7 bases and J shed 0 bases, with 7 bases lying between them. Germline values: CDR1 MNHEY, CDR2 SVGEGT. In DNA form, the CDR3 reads TGTGCCAGCAACCCCAGCTCTGGGGCCAACGTCCTGACTTTC. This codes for CASNPSSGANVLTF.

CDR3 in amino acids: CASSSKRTPSYEQYF. CDR3 nucleotide sequence: TGTGCCAGCAGCTCTAAAAGGACGCCCTCCTACGAGCAGTACTTC. The chain combines TRBV7-2 with TRBJ2-7, with no clear D. Germline CDR1 and CDR2: SGHTA and FQGNSA. V lost 4 bases to trimming and J lost 0 bases, with 13 bases between them. This CDR3 contains 15 residues.

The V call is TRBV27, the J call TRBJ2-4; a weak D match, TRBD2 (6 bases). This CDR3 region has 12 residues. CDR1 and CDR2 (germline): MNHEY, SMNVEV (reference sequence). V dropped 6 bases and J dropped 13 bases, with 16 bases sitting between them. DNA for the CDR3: TGTGCCAGCAGGGGACTTGGGGTGGAGCAGTACTTC. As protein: CASRGLGVEQYF.

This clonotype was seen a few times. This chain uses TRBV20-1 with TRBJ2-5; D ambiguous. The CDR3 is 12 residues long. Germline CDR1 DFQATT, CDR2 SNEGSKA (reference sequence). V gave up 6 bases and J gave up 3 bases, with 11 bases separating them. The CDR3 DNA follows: TGCAGTGCAAAATTCGTAGAAGAGACCCAGTACTTC. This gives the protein CSAKFVEETQYF.

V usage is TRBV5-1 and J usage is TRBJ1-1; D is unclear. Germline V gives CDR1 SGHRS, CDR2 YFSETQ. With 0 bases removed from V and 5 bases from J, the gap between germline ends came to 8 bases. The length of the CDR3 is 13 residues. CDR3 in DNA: TGCGCCAGCAGCTTGGTTCCGGTTACTGAAGCTTTCTTT. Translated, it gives CASSLVPVTEAFF.